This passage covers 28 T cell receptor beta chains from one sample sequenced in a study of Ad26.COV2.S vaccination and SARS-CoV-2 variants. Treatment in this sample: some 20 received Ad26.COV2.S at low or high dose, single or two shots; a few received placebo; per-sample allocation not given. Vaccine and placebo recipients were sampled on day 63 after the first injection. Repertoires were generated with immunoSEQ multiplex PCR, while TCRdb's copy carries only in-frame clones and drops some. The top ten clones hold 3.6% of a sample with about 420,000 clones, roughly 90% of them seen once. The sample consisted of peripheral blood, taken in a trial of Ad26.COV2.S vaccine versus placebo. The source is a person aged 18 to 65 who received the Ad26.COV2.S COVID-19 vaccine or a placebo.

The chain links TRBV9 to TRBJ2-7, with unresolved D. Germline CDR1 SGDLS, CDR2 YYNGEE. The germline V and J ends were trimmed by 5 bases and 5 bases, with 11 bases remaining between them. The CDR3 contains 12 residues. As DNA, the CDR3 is TGTGCCAGCAGTGGTGTTAGCAACGAGCAGTACTTC. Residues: CASSGVSNEQYF.

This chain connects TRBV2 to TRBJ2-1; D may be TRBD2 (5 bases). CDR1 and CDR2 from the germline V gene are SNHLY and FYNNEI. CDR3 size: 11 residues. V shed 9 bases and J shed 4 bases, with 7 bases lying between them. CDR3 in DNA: TGTGCCAGACTAGAGTACAATGAGCAGTTCTTC. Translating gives CARLEYNEQFF.

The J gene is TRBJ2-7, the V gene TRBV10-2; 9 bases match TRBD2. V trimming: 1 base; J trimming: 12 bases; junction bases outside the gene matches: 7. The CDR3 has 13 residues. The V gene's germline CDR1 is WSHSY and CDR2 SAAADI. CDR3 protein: CASSEWASGVLYF. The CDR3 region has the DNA TGCGCCAGCAGTGAGTGGGCTAGCGGGGTTTTGTACTTC.

The CDR3 DNA reads TGTGCCAGTAGTACCCGTGAGCTTGGTGGCTACACCTTC. This codes for CASSTRELGGYTF. The rearrangement joins TRBV19 to TRBJ1-2, with D unclear. The V gene's germline CDR1 is LNHDA and CDR2 SQIVND (reference sequence). CDR3 size: 13 residues. Trimming left V 4 bases short and J 7 bases short, with 13 bases between. The full variable domain, its missing parts supplied by reference TRBV19 and TRBJ1-2, is DGGITQSPKYLFRKEGQNVTLSCEQNLNHDAMYWYRQDPGQGLRLIYYSQIVNDFQKGDIAEGYSVSREKKESFPLTVTSAQKNPTAFYLCASSTRELGGYTFGSGTRLTVV.

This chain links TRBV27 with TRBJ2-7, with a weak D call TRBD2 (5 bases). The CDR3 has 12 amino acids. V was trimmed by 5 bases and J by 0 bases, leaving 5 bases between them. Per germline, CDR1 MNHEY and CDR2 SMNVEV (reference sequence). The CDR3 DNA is TGTGCCAGCAGTGCGGGCTCCTACGAGCAGTACTTC. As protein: CASSAGSYEQYF.

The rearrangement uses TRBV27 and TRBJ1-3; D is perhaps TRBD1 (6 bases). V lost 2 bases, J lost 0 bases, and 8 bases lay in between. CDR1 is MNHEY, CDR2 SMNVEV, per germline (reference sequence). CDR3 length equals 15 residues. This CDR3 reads CASSLIGGSGNTIYF. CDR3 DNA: TGTGCCAGCAGTTTAATAGGGGGCTCTGGAAACACCATATATTTT.

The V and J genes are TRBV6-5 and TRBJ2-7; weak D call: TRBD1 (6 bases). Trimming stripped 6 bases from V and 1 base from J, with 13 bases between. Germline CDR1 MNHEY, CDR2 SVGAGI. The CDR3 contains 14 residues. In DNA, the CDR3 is TGTGCCAGCAGCCTAGACAGGTTATCCTACGAGCAGTACTTC. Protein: CASSLDRLSYEQYF.

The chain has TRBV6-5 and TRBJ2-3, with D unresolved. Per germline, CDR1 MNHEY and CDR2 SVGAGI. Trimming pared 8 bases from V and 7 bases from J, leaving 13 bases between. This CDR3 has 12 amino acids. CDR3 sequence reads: CASAPTVNTQYF. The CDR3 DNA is TGTGCCAGCGCACCGACGGTAAATACGCAGTATTTT.

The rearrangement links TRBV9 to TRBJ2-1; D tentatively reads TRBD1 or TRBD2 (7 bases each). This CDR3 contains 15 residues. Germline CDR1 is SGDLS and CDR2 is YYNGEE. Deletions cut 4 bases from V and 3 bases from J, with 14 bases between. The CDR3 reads CASSPGGTDYNEQFF. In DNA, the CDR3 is TGTGCCAGCAGCCCCGGGGGGACAGACTACAATGAGCAGTTCTTC.

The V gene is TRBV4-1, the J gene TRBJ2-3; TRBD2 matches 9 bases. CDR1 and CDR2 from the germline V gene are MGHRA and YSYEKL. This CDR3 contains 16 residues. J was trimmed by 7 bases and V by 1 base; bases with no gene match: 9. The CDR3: CASSQGAGGPLYTQYF. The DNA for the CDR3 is TGCGCCAGCAGCCAAGGAGCGGGGGGTCCCCTATATACGCAGTATTTT.

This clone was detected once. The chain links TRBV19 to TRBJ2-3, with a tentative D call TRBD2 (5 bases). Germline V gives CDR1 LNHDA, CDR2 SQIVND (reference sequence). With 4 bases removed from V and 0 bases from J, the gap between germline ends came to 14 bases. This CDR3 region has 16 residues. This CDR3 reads CASSTTRYFSTDTQYF. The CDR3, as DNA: TGTGCCAGTAGTACCACTAGATATTTTAGCACAGATACGCAGTATTTT.

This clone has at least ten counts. As DNA, the CDR3 is TGCGCCAGCAGCGAGGATTCACCCCTCCACTTT. It codes for CASSEDSPLHF. This rearrangement joins TRBV10-2 to TRBJ1-6, with D hard to call. This CDR3 has 11 residues. Germline lookup yields CDR1 WSHSY and CDR2 SAAADI. Trimming stripped 6 bases from V and 8 bases from J, with 5 bases between.

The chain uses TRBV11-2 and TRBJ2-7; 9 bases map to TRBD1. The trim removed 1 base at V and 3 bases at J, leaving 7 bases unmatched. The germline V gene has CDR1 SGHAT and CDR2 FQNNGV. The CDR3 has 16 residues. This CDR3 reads CASSLGQGGGYYEQYF. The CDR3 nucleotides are TGTGCCAGCAGCTTAGGACAGGGGGGTGGGTACTACGAGCAGTACTTC.

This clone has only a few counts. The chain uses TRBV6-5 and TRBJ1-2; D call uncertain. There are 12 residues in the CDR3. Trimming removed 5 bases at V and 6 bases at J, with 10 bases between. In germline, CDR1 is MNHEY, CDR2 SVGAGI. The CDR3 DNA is TGTGCCAGCAGTCTGAATAGGAATGGCTACACCTTC. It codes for CASSLNRNGYTF.

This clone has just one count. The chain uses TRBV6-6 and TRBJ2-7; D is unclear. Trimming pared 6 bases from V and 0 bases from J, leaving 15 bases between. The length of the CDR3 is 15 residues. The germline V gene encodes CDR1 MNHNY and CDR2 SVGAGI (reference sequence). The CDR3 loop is CASSPRVTPSYEQYF. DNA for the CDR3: TGTGCCAGCAGCCCTCGGGTGACGCCCTCCTACGAGCAGTACTTC.

CDR3 sequence: CASGLAGGTDTQYF. In nucleotides, the CDR3 is TGTGCCAGCGGCCTAGCGGGAGGCACAGATACGCAGTATTTT. The V gene is TRBV11-1, the J gene TRBJ2-3; 10 bases are shared with TRBD2. CDR1 and CDR2 (germline): SGHAT, FQDESV (reference sequence). The V segment lost 8 bases and the J segment 1 base; nucleotides outside the gene matches: 3. The CDR3 runs to 14 residues.

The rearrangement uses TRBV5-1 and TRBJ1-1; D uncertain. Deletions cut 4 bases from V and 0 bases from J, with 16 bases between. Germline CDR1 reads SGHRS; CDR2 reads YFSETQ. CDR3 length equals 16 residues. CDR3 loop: CASSPWDEYLNTEAFF. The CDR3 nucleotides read TGCGCCAGCAGCCCTTGGGATGAATATTTGAACACTGAAGCTTTCTTT.

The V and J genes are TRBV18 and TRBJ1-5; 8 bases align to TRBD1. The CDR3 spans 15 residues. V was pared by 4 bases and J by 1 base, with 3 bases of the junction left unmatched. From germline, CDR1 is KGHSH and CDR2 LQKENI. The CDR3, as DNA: TGTGCCAGCTCACTAGACAGGGGAAGCAATCAGCCCCAGCATTTT. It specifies CASSLDRGSNQPQHF. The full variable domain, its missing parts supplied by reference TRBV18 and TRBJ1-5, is NAGVMQNPRHLVRRRGQEARLRCSPMKGHSHVYWYRQLPEEGLKFMVYLQKENIIDESGMPKERFSAEFPKEGPSILRIQQVVRGDSAAYFCASSLDRGSNQPQHFGDGTRLSIL.

The CDR3 DNA is TGTGCCATCAGTGAGGTGAGACGGTCAACTAATGAAAAACTGTTTTTT. Translated: CAISEVRRSTNEKLFF. This chain links TRBV10-3 with TRBJ1-4, with D unresolved. Germline values: CDR1 ENHRY, CDR2 SYGVKD. CDR3 length: 16 residues. Deletions cut 2 bases from V and 0 bases from J, with 10 bases between.

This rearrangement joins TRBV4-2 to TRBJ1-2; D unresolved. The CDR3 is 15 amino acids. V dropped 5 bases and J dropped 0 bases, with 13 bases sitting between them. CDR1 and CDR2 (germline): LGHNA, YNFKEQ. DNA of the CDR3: TGTGCCAGCAGCTCGGAGGGCGGCGCTAACTATGGCTACACCTTC. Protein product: CASSSEGGANYGYTF.

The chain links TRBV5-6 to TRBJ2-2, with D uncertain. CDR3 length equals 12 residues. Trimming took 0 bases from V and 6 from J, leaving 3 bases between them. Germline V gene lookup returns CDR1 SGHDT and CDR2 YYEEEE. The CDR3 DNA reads TGTGCCAGCAGCTTGGCGCCCGGGGAGCTGTTTTTT. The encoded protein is CASSLAPGELFF.

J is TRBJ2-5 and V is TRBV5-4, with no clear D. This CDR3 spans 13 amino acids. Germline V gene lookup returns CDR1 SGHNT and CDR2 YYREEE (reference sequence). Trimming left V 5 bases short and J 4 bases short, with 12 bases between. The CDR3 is CASSGLPRETQYF. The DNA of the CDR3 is TGTGCCAGCAGTGGGCTTCCGCGAGAGACCCAGTACTTC.

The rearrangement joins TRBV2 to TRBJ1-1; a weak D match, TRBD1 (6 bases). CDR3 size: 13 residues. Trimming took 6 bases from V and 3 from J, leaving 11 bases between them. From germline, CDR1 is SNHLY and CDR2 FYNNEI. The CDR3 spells CASSPRGDTEAFF. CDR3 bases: TGTGCCAGCAGCCCCAGGGGAGACACTGAAGCTTTCTTT.

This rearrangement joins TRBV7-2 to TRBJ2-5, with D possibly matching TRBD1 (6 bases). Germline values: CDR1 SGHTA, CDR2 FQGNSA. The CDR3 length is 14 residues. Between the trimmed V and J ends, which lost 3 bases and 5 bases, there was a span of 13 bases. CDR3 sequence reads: CASSFGRGIETQYF. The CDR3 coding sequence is TGTGCCAGCAGCTTTGGCAGGGGTATTGAGACCCAGTACTTC.

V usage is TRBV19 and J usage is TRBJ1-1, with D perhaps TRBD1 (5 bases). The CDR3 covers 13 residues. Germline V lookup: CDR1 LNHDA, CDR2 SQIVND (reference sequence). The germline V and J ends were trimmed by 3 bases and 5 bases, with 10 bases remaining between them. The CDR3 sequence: CASSIPGRTEAFF. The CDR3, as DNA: TGTGCCAGTAGTATCCCAGGGAGAACTGAAGCTTTCTTT.

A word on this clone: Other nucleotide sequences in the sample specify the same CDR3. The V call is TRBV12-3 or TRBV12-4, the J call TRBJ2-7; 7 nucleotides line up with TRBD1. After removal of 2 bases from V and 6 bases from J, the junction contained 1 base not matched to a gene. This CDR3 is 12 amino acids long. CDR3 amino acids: CASSLYRGEQYF. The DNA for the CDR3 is TGTGCCAGCAGTTTATACAGGGGCGAGCAGTACTTC.

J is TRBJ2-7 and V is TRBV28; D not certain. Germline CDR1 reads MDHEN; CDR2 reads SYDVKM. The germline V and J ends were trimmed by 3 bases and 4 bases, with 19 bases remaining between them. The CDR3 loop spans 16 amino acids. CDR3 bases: TGTGCCAGCAGTTTGCCGCGGCGTGGGTGGGGATACGAGCAGTACTTC. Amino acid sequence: CASSLPRRGWGYEQYF.

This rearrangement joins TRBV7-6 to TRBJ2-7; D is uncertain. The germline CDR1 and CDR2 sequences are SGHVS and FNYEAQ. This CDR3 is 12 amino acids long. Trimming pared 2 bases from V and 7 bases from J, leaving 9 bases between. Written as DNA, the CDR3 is TGTGCCAGCAGCTTAAACCCCGGGGAGCAGTACTTC. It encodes CASSLNPGEQYF.